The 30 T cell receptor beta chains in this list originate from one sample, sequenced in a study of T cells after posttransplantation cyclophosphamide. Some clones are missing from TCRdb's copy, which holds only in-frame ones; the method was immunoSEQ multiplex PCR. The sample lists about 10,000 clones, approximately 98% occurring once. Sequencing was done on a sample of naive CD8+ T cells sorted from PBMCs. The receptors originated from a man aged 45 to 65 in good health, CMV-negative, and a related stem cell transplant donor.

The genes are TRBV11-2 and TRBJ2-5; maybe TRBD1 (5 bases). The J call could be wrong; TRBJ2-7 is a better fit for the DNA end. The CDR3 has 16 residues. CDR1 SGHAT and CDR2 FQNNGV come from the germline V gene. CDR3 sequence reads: CASSLEGLRSSYEQYF. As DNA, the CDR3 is TGTGCCAGCAGCTTAGAGGGGCTCAGGAGCTCCTACGAGCAGTACTTC.

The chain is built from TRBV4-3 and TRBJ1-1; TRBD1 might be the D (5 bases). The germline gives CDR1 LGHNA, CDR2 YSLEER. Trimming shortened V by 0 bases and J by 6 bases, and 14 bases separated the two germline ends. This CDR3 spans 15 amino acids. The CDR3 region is CASSQEGRVRAEAFF. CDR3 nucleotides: TGCGCCAGCAGCCAAGAAGGCAGGGTAAGAGCTGAAGCTTTCTTT.

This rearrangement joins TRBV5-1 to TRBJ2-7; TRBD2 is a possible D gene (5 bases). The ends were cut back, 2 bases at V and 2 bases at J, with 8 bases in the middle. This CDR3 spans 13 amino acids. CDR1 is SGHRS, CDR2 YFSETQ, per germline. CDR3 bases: TGCGCCAGCAGCTTTACGACTACCTACGAGCAGTACTTC. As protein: CASSFTTTYEQYF.

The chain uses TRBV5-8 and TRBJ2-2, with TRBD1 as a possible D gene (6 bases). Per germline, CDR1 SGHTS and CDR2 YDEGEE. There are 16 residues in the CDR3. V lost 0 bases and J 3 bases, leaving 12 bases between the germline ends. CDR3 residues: CASSLGQGSDTGELFF. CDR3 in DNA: TGTGCCAGCAGCTTGGGCCAGGGGTCCGACACCGGGGAGCTGTTTTTT.

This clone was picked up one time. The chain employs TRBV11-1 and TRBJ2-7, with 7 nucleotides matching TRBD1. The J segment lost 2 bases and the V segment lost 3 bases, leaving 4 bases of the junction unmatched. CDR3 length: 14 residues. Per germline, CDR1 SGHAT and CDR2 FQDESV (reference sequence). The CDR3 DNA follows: TGTGCCAGCAGCTTTGGACAGGCCCCCTACGAGCAGTACTTC. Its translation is CASSFGQAPYEQYF.

The CDR3 region is CASSEIGLAYEQYF. CDR3 nucleotides: TGTGCCAGCAGTGAAATAGGACTAGCCTACGAGCAGTACTTC. This chain uses TRBV6-1 with TRBJ2-7; 7 nucleotides agree with TRBD2. This CDR3 contains 14 residues. With 2 bases clipped from V and 2 bases from J, the junction kept 3 bases outside the gene matches. Germline V gene data show CDR1 as MNHNS and CDR2 as SASEGT.

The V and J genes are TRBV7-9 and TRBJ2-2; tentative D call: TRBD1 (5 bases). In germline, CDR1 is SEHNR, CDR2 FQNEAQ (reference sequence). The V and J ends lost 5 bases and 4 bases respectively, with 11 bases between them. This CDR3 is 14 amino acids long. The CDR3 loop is CASSLDRITGELFF. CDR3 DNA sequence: TGTGCCAGCAGCCTAGACAGAATCACCGGGGAGCTGTTTTTT.

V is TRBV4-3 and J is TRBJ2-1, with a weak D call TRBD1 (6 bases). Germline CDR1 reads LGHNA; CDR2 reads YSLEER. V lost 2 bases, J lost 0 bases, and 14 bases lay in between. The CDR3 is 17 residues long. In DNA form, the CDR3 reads TGCGCCAGCAGCCAAAAGCCGACAGGAAACTCCTACAATGAGCAGTTCTTC. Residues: CASSQKPTGNSYNEQFF.

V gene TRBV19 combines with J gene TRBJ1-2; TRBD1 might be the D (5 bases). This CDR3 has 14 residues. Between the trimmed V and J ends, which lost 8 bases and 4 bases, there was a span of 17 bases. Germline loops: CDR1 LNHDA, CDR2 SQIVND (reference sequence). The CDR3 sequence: CASSGSWGGYGYTF. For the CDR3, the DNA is TGTGCCAGTTCAGGCTCGTGGGGGGGCTATGGCTACACCTTC.

CDR3 DNA sequence: TGTGCCAGCAGCGCCAAACTAGCGGGAGGGGCCTACGAGCAGTACTTC. It translates to CASSAKLAGGAYEQYF. This chain links TRBV7-9 with TRBJ2-7, with 13 bases identical to TRBD2. The V and J ends lost 5 bases and 2 bases, in that order; junction bases with no gene match: 6. This CDR3 comprises 16 residues. CDR1 and CDR2 from the germline V gene are SEHNR and FQNEAQ (reference sequence).

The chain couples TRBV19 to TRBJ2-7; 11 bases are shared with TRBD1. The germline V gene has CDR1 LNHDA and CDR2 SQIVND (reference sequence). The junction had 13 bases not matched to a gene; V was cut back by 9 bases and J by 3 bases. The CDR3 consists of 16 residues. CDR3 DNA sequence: TGTGCCAGCCCCGGACAGGGGGCACCCACTTTCTACGAGCAGTACTTC. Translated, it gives CASPGQGAPTFYEQYF.

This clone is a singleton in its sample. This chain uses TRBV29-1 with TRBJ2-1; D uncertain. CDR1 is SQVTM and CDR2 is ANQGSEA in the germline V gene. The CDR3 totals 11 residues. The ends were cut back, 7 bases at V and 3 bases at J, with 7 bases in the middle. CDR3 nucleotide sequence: TGCAGCGGCAACTACTACAATGAGCAGTTCTTC. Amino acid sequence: CSGNYYNEQFF.

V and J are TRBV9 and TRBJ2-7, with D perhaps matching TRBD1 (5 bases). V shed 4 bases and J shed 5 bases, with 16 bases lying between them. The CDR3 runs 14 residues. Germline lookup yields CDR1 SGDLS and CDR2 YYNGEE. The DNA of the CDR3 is TGTGCCAGCAGCCCACCAGGGTTGATAGACGAGCAGTACTTC. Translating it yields CASSPPGLIDEQYF.

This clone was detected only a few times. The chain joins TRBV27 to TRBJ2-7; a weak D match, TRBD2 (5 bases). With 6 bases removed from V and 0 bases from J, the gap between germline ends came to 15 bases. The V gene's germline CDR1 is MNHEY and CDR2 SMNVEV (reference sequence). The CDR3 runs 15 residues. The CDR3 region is CASREAVLSSYEQYF. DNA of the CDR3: TGTGCCAGCAGGGAGGCGGTCTTGAGCTCCTACGAGCAGTACTTC.

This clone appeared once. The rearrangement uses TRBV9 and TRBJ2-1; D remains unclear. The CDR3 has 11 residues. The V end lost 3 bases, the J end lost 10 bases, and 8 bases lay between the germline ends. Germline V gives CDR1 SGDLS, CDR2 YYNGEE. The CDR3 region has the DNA TGTGCCAGCAGCGCCCTTCGGGAGCAGTTCTTC. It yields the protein CASSALREQFF.

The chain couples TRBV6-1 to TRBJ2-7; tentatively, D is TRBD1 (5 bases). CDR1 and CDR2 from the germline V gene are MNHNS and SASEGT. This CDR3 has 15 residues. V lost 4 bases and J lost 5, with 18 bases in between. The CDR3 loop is CASSVAGWLGDEQYF. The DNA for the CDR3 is TGTGCCAGCAGTGTGGCCGGGTGGCTAGGGGACGAGCAGTACTTC.

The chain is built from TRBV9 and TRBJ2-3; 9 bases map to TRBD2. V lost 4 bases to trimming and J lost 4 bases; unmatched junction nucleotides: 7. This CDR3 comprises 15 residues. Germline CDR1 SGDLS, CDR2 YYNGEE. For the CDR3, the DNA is TGTGCCAGCAGCAGCCCTAGCGGGAAGTCAGATACGCAGTATTTT. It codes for CASSSPSGKSDTQYF.

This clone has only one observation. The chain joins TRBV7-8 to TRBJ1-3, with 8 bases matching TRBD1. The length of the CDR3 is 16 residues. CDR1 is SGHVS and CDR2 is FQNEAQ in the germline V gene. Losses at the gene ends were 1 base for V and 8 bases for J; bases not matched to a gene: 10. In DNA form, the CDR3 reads TGTGCCAGCAGCTTAGTAGGGCGGACAGGGACGGACACCATATATTTT. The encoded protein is CASSLVGRTGTDTIYF.

The CDR3 bases are TGTGCCAGCAGCTTGGGGAGACAGGGACCCGACCAAGAGACCCAGTACTTC. Translation gives CASSLGRQGPDQETQYF. J is TRBJ2-5 and V is TRBV7-9; 7 positions agree with TRBD1. The germline V gene encodes CDR1 SEHNR and CDR2 FQNEAQ (reference sequence). The J segment lost 0 bases and the V segment lost 3 bases, leaving 10 bases of the junction unmatched. The CDR3 runs to 17 residues.

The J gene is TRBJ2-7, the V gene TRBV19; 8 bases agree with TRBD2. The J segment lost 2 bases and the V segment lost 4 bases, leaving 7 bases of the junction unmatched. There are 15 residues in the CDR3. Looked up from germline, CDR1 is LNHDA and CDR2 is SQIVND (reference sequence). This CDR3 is CASSTSGGLTYEQYF. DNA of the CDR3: TGTGCCAGTAGTACTTCGGGGGGGCTGACCTACGAGCAGTACTTC.

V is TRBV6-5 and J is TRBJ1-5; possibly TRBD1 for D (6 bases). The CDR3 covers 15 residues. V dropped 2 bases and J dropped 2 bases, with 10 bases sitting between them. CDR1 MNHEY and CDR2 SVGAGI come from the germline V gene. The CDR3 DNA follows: TGTGCCAGCAGTTACCTAGCAGGGGGCAATCAGCCCCAGCATTTT. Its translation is CASSYLAGGNQPQHF.

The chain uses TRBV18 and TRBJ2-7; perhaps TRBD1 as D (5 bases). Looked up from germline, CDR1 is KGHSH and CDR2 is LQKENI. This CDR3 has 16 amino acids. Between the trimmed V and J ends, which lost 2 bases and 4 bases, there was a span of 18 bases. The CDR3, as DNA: TGTGCCAGCTCACCAATCTTCAGGGAAAGGGGATACGAGCAGTACTTC. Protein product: CASSPIFRERGYEQYF.

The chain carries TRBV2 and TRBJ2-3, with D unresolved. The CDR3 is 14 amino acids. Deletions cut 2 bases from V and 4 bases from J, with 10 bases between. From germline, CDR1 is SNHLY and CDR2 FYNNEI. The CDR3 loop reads CASSEFVSPDTQYF. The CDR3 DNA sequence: TGTGCCAGCAGTGAATTCGTTTCTCCAGATACGCAGTATTTT.

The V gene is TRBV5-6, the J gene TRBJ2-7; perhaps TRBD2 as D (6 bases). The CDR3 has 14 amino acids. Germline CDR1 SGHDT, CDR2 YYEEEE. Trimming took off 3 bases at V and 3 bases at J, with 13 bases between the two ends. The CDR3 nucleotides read TGTGCCAGCAGCTGGGAGGCGGCTATCTACGAGCAGTACTTC. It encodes CASSWEAAIYEQYF.

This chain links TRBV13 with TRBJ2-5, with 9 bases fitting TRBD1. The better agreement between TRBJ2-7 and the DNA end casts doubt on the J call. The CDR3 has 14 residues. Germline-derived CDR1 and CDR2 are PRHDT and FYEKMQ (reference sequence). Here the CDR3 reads CASSKAGQGYEQYF. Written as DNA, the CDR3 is TGTGCCAGCAGCAAGGCGGGACAGGGCTACGAGCAGTACTTC.

CDR3 sequence reads: CASSVNSNQPQHF. CDR3 nucleotides: TGTGCCAGCAGCGTCAATAGCAATCAGCCCCAGCATTTT. The rearrangement joins TRBV9 to TRBJ1-5, with D unclear. This CDR3 region has 13 residues. The ends were cut back, 2 bases at V and 0 bases at J, with 3 bases in the middle. Germline V gives CDR1 SGDLS, CDR2 YYNGEE.

CDR3 in DNA: TGCGCCAGCAGCGAGTATCAGGGGAACACTGAAGCTTTCTTT. Translated: CASSEYQGNTEAFF. J is TRBJ1-1 and V is TRBV5-1; D perhaps matches TRBD1 (5 bases). The V end lost 4 bases, the J end lost 1 base, and 11 bases lay between the germline ends. The CDR3 contains 14 residues. Germline loops: CDR1 SGHRS, CDR2 YFSETQ.

CDR3 in DNA: TGTGCCAGCAGTTACTCGCGGGTAGCGGGGGGATACGAGCAGTACTTC. Its protein is CASSYSRVAGGYEQYF. The gene calls are TRBV6-6 and TRBJ2-7; TRBD2 aligns across 10 bases. The junction had 6 bases not matched to a gene; V was cut back by 0 bases and J by 4 bases. CDR1 MNHNY and CDR2 SVGAGI come from the germline V gene (reference sequence). The CDR3 length is 16 residues.

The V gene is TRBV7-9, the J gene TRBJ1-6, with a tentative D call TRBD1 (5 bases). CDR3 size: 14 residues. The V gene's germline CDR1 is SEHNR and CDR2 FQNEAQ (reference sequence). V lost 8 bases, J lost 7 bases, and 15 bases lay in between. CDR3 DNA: TGTGCCAGCCACGGCGCGGGGGGGAATTCACCCCTCCACTTT. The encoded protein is CASHGAGGNSPLHF.

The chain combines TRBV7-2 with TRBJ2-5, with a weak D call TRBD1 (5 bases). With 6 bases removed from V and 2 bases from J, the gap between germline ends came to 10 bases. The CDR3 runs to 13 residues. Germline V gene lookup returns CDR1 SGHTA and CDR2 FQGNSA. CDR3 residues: CASRKAGQETQYF. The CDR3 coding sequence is TGTGCCAGCAGAAAAGCAGGGCAAGAGACCCAGTACTTC.